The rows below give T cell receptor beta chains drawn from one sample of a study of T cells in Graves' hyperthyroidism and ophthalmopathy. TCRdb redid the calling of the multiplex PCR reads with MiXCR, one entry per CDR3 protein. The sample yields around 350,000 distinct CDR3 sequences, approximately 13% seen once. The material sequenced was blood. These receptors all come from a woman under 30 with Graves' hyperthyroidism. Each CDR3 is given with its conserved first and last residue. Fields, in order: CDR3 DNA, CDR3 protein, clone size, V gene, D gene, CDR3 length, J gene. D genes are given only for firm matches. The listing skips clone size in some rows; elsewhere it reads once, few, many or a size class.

CDR3 DNA: TGTGCCAGCAGCTTAGCGCTTACAGGGGGTGGTGAAAAACTGTTTTTT
CDR3 protein: CASSLALTGGGEKLFF
clone size: few
V gene: TRBV7-8
D gene: TRBD1
CDR3 length: 16
J gene: TRBJ1-4

CDR3 DNA: TGTGCCAGCAGCTTTGGGGGCGAGGGTGAAGCTTTCTTT
CDR3 protein: CASSFGGEGEAFF
clone size: many
V gene: TRBV7-2
D gene: .
CDR3 length: 13
J gene: TRBJ1-1

CDR3 DNA: TGTGCCTGGAGTGTATGGGGTGGTGGCAATCAGCCCCAGCATTTT
CDR3 protein: CAWSVWGGGNQPQHF
clone size: .
V gene: TRBV30
D gene: .
CDR3 length: 15
J gene: TRBJ1-5

CDR3 DNA: TGTGCCAGCAGCTTAGTTACGCGGGGGTCGGGCGAGCAGTACTTC
CDR3 protein: CASSLVTRGSGEQYF
clone size: .
V gene: TRBV7-2
D gene: TRBD2
CDR3 length: 15
J gene: TRBJ2-7

CDR3 DNA: TGTGCCAGTAGACTAGCGGGAACAGATACGCGGTATTTT
CDR3 protein: CASRLAGTDTRYF
clone size: .
V gene: TRBV19
D gene: TRBD2
CDR3 length: 13
J gene: TRBJ2-3

CDR3 DNA: TGCAGTGCTTGGGACAAGGTCAATCAGCCCCAGCATTTT
CDR3 protein: CSAWDKVNQPQHF
clone size: many
V gene: TRBV20-1
D gene: .
CDR3 length: 13
J gene: TRBJ1-5

CDR3 DNA: TGCAGCGTCGAAGAGGGACAGGGCTATGGCTACACCTTC
CDR3 protein: CSVEEGQGYGYTF
clone size: many
V gene: TRBV29-1
D gene: TRBD1
CDR3 length: 13
J gene: TRBJ1-2

CDR3 DNA: TGTGCCAGCAGCTTAGATGTCGGCAGGGTTTCAGATACGCAGTATTTT
CDR3 protein: CASSLDVGRVSDTQYF
clone size: many
V gene: TRBV11-2
D gene: .
CDR3 length: 16
J gene: TRBJ2-3

CDR3 DNA: TGTGCCACCAGTGATTTTGGTCAGCCCCAGCATTTT
CDR3 protein: CATSDFGQPQHF
clone size: .
V gene: TRBV24-1
D gene: .
CDR3 length: 12
J gene: TRBJ1-5

CDR3 DNA: TGCAGCGCCGCGGGGGTGTTAGGCTATGGCTACACCTTC
CDR3 protein: CSAAGVLGYGYTF
clone size: many
V gene: TRBV29-1
D gene: .
CDR3 length: 13
J gene: TRBJ1-2

CDR3 DNA: TGTGCCAGCAGCCAAGAGGGGGGCTACCAAGAGACCCAGTACTTC
CDR3 protein: CASSQEGGYQETQYF
clone size: many
V gene: TRBV3-1
D gene: .
CDR3 length: 15
J gene: TRBJ2-5

CDR3 DNA: TGTGCCACCAGCAGAGGAGGGACAGGGTCCTTCACCCAGTACTTC
CDR3 protein: CATSRGGTGSFTQYF
clone size: many
V gene: TRBV15
D gene: TRBD1
CDR3 length: 15
J gene: TRBJ2-5